This TCR beta chain was sequenced for a study of blood T cell repertoires in COVID-19. Looking at the study overall: There were acute and convalescent COVID-19 samples, and they came from the United States, Italy and Spain.

How the authors handled the data: From reference gene primer amplification, estimates of nucleated cell counts were derived. Produced via immunoSEQ multiplex PCR; TCRdb's table is partial and in-frame only. The DNA gave D and trimming, while V, J and clone size come from that table. The sample shows 250,000 to 300,000 clones, approximately 83% of them seen only once. This clone was counted many times. The same CDR3 can be traced to other DNA sequences in this sample. The TCR sequence derives from a woman aged 70-85 years with acute or convalescent COVID-19. The sequenced sample was peripheral blood.

The chain's CDR3 is CASSQVTGAGNTIYF. CDR3 DNA: TGTGCCAGCAGCCAAGTGACAGGGGCTGGAAACACCATATATTTT. The rearrangement uses TRBV4-2 and TRBJ1-3; 8 bases fit TRBD1. The CDR3 loop spans 15 amino acids. Germline CDR1 reads LGHNA; CDR2 reads YNFKEQ. V dropped 1 base and J dropped 2; count of bases not matched to a gene: 1.